Presented here are 16 T cell receptor beta chains from one specimen sequenced in a study of cytomegalovirus exposure and HLA in healthy donors. 13 Jbeta primers and 60 Vbeta primers were used for the PCR. Assay used: immunoSEQ multiplex PCR; TCRdb lists only in-frame clones, some missing. This sample carries about 200,000 clones, around 77% of them seen once, and the ten largest clones take about 2.8%. The sequenced material came from PBMCs. The receptors shown here come from a woman aged 30 to 39 in good health and CMV-seronegative.

The V gene is TRBV28, the J gene TRBJ2-7, with 8 bases that match TRBD1. J lost 5 bases, V lost 4 bases, and 4 bases had no gene match. The CDR3 spans 13 residues. From germline, CDR1 is MDHEN and CDR2 SYDVKM. DNA of the CDR3: TGTGCCAGCAGTTCGGGACAGGACCACGAGCAGTACTTC. Protein product: CASSSGQDHEQYF.

There are a few counts of this clone. The J gene is TRBJ1-1, the V gene TRBV14, with D possibly matching TRBD1 (5 bases). The V and J ends lost 4 bases and 4 bases respectively, with 16 bases between them. Germline V gene lookup returns CDR1 SGHDN and CDR2 FVKESK. There are 15 residues in the CDR3. CDR3 nucleotide sequence: TGTGCCAGCAGCCTGTACCAGACGGGGGGCACTGAAGCTTTCTTT. Translating gives CASSLYQTGGTEAFF.

This clone appeared a single time. The V and J genes are TRBV7-9 and TRBJ2-3; TRBD1 matches 9 bases. The CDR3 length is 15 residues. V dropped 5 bases and J dropped 4; count of bases not matched to a gene: 7. Germline lookup yields CDR1 SEHNR and CDR2 FQNEAQ (reference sequence). CDR3 amino acids: CASSTPGQGPDTQYF. DNA for the CDR3: TGTGCCAGCAGCACTCCGGGACAGGGACCAGATACGCAGTATTTT.

J is TRBJ2-1 and V is TRBV18; no clear D. Germline values: CDR1 KGHSH, CDR2 LQKENI. Trimming shortened V by 4 bases and J by 7 bases, and 8 bases separated the two germline ends. There are 12 residues in the CDR3. The CDR3 region is CASSLPGNEQFF. The CDR3 nucleotides read TGTGCCAGCTCACTTCCGGGTAATGAGCAGTTCTTC.

This rearrangement joins TRBV11-2 to TRBJ2-7; TRBD1 aligns across 12 bases. With V trimmed by 7 bases and J by 2 bases, 15 bases remained unmatched. The CDR3 runs to 18 residues. The V gene's germline CDR1 is SGHAT and CDR2 FQNNGV. The CDR3 sequence: CASIKHTPGQGAPYEQYF. Written as DNA, the CDR3 is TGTGCCAGCATCAAACATACTCCGGGACAGGGGGCTCCCTACGAGCAGTACTTC. The variable domain in full, completed from reference TRBV11-2 and TRBJ2-7, reads EAGVAQSPRYKIIEKRQSVAFWCNPISGHATLYWYQQILGQGPKLLIQFQNNGVVDDSQLPKDRFSAERLKGVDSTLKIQPAKLEDSAVYLCASIKHTPGQGAPYEQYFGPGTRLTVT.

The chain combines TRBV27 with TRBJ1-1, with TRBD1 as a possible D gene (6 bases). CDR3 length: 17 residues. Germline assignment: CDR1 MNHEY and CDR2 SMNVEV (reference sequence). V lost 5 bases and J 0 bases, leaving 19 bases between the germline ends. The CDR3 loop is CASSKLGGVSMNTEAFF. For the CDR3, the DNA is TGTGCCAGCAGTAAATTAGGGGGGGTTTCAATGAACACTGAAGCTTTCTTT.

The chain carries TRBV5-6 and TRBJ2-7; 7 bases match TRBD1. The CDR3 totals 13 residues. V dropped 1 base and J dropped 4; count of bases not matched to a gene: 2. In germline, CDR1 is SGHDT, CDR2 YYEEEE. The CDR3 sequence is CASSLNRGYEQYF. The CDR3 nucleotides read TGTGCCAGCAGCTTGAACAGGGGATACGAGCAGTACTTC.

This clone was counted only a few times. The chain is built from TRBV7-9 and TRBJ1-1, with D possibly matching TRBD1 (6 bases). CDR1 and CDR2 (germline): SEHNR, FQNEAQ (reference sequence). Trimming removed 1 base at V and 11 bases at J, with 23 bases between. This CDR3 is built from 16 residues. CDR3: CASSLELGGPPTGAFF. The CDR3 nucleotides are TGTGCCAGCAGCTTAGAATTGGGGGGGCCCCCCACTGGGGCTTTCTTT.

The rearrangement uses TRBV5-4 and TRBJ1-2; 7 bases agree with TRBD1. Germline trimming cut 4 bases from V and 4 bases from J; bases unmatched to any gene: 7. The CDR3 has 14 residues. The V gene's germline CDR1 is SGHNT and CDR2 YYREEE (reference sequence). This chain's CDR3 is CASSNRGLAYGYTF. Written as DNA, the CDR3 is TGTGCCAGCAGCAACAGGGGCCTAGCCTATGGCTACACCTTC.

Only one count was recorded for this clone. The chain combines TRBV7-9 with TRBJ1-4; 7 nucleotides line up with TRBD1. This CDR3 spans 17 amino acids. The V and J ends lost 5 bases and 8 bases, in that order; junction bases with no gene match: 17. Germline assignment: CDR1 SEHNR and CDR2 FQNEAQ (reference sequence). The CDR3 DNA reads as TGTGCCAGCAGCCCCGTTTACAGGGGACAGACTTTCGAAAAACTGTTTTTT. Encoded protein: CASSPVYRGQTFEKLFF. The variable domain in full, with the rest retrieved from reference TRBV7-9 and TRBJ1-4, is DTGVSQNPRHKITKRGQNVTFRCDPISEHNRLYWYRQTLGQGPEFLTYFQNEAQLEKSRLLSDRFSAERPKGSFSTLEIQRTEQGDSAMYLCASSPVYRGQTFEKLFFGSGTQLSVL.

The chain's CDR3 is CASSDPRGRYTEAFF. The CDR3 coding sequence is TGTGCCAGCAGTGACCCACGGGGGAGGTACACTGAAGCTTTCTTT. This sequence joins TRBV6-1 and TRBJ1-1; perhaps TRBD1 as D (5 bases). Trimming left V 3 bases short and J 3 bases short, with 14 bases between. CDR1 and CDR2 from the germline V gene are MNHNS and SASEGT. The CDR3 contains 15 residues.

The V and J genes are TRBV15 and TRBJ2-7; 14 bases align to TRBD2. Germline CDR1 LNHNV, CDR2 YYDKDF (reference sequence). This CDR3 is 18 amino acids long. Unmatched junction bases numbered 7, after V lost 2 bases and J lost 1 base. The CDR3 reads CATSRRTSGRFGSYEQYF. The CDR3, as DNA: TGTGCCACCAGCAGAAGGACTAGCGGGAGGTTTGGTTCCTACGAGCAGTACTTC.

The rearrangement uses TRBV20-1 and TRBJ1-1; 7 bases match TRBD1. Per the germline V gene, CDR1 is DFQATT and CDR2 is SNEGSKA (reference sequence). The CDR3 has 11 residues. The DNA of the CDR3 is TGCAGGAGACAGGGACTCTCTGAAGCTTTCTTT. Its translation: CRRQGLSEAFF.

The chain links TRBV11-2 to TRBJ2-2; perhaps TRBD2 as D (6 bases). The V gene's germline CDR1 is SGHAT and CDR2 FQNNGV. Trimming cost V 5 bases and J 10 bases, with 26 bases left between them. This CDR3 has 17 amino acids. Here the CDR3 reads CASSPFLPSERPLELFF. The CDR3 DNA reads as TGTGCCAGCAGCCCCTTTCTTCCTAGCGAGAGGCCTCTGGAGCTGTTTTTT.

Concerning this clone: At one boundary the junction diverges from the germline segment, which might be a read error. The genes are TRBV2 and TRBJ1-6; D gene uncertain. CDR1 is SNHLY, CDR2 FYNNEI, per germline. The CDR3 is 15 amino acids. CDR3 region: CASSEGRSMRSPLHF. Written as DNA, the CDR3 is TGTGCCAGCAGCGAAGGACGTAGCATGAGATCACCCCTCCACTTT.

This clone was counted between two and nine times. The chain couples TRBV7-9 to TRBJ1-1; D is uncertain. CDR1 is SEHNR and CDR2 is FQNEAQ in the germline V gene (reference sequence). This CDR3 region has 14 residues. Trimming pared 2 bases from V and 0 bases from J, leaving 7 bases between. The CDR3 DNA reads as TGTGCCAGCAGCTTAACAGACATGAACACTGAAGCTTTCTTT. It codes for CASSLTDMNTEAFF.